This T cell receptor beta chain originates from a study of shared clonotypes between healthy human individuals (TCRdb year 2020). In terms of the full investigation: The cohort comprised a couple of women and three men aged 18 to 49 years. For each donor, CD4 naive and CD4 memory were each given three plates, CD8 naive was given two plates, and CD8 memory was given one plate. To estimate repertoire size and how much clonotype sharing occurs between individuals, the study deeply sequenced the blood TCR repertoires of roughly 5 healthy adults. Libraries were prepared and TCR repertoires were sequenced by different laboratories using diverse techniques, in order to increase sequencing depth and limit assay-specific biases. Each donor's leukapheresis produced roughly between roughly 0.85 and 10 billion PBMCs.

TCR CDR3 regions were amplified from genomic DNA by multiplex PCR using the deep immunoSEQ assay. Genomic DNA extracted from each cell subset was distributed evenly over all wells of several immunoSEQ 96-well plates, and each plate served as one replicate. For sorted subsets, each replicate PCR was loaded with roughly 190 ng genomic DNA, equivalent to 32,000 or so T cell genomes. Purified libraries were quantified with a Qubit 3.0 fluorometer, sized on a Bioanalyzer 2100, and re-quantified with the KAPA Library Quantification kit. A separate single-read 150-cycle Illumina NextSeq 550 flow cell was used to sequence each immunoSEQ 96-well plate. Per the authors' processing: Because the immunoSEQ output held only junctional sequences and lacked quality scores, the filtering could not match the filtering applied to full-length reads. To assign V/J genes and CDR3, sequences were annotated using PyIR, a Python wrapper for IgBLAST v1.9, with IMGT germline references. Reads with weak V/J assignments (E-value above 1e-6), missing CDR3, stop codons, out-of-frame junctions, or ambiguous translated residues were removed. V3J clonotypes were defined as sequences sharing an identical inferred V gene, J gene, and CDR3 amino acid sequence. Percentage overlap between repertoires was calculated by dividing the number of shared unique clonotypes by the size of the smaller repertoire. RTK rarefaction, the Chao1 estimator, and Recon v2.1 estimates of unobserved clonotypes were used to assess repertoire richness. For all TCRbeta clonotypes obtained by the gDNA method from several donors, generation probabilities were computed with OLGA. In TCRdb, the immuneACCESS table is reduced to in-frame sequences with V and J assigned. These tables do not hold every clone; where another copy was compared, an unresolved V gene accounts for under half, and the others remain unexplained. V, J and clone size derive from that table, while D and trimming were established from the DNA sequence. This sample comprises roughly 2,300,000 clones, around 92% of them detected only once. Jointly, the top ten make up 0.37% of the sample.

On this clone: What this receptor recognizes is not known. The sample holds no much larger clone one base away, and base qualities are not on file. The sample has other DNA sequences that encode this CDR3 too.

Broad study findings and their caveats: Naive subsets generally had larger estimated clonotype richness than memory subsets. The genetic and exposure-history diversity represented was limited by the small number of donors. Clonotypes shared by all four sorted-subset donors showed higher generation probabilities than non-shared clonotypes. Incomplete sequencing was indicated by rarefaction of sorted-subset datasets, despite the large sequencing depth. Only blood was sampled, and tissue TCR repertoires likely differ from those in blood. Sharing across a few donors was observed for around 4.8% of naive CD4, 3.5% of naive CD8, 2% to 2.5% of memory CD4, and 0.4% of memory CD8 clonotypes. Based on pairwise subsampling, the degree of clonotype sharing among donors was expected to be affected by sequencing depth.

Donors were healthy HIV-negative adults with no recently reported acute infections or vaccinations. Only Caucasian adults living in Nashville, Tennessee, USA were represented among the donors. Magnetic negative selection was used to enrich CD4+ T cells, after which naive cells were positively selected on CD45RA and the negative fraction became the memory subset. Blood was obtained by leukapheresis, after which PBMCs were separated by Ficoll-Histopaque density gradient centrifugation and cryopreserved in liquid nitrogen vapor phase. Analytical flow cytometry was used to check the purity and quantity of each magnetically sorted T cell population. From each sorted fraction, genomic DNA was isolated and quantified by UV absorbance on a Nanodrop 2000c. Reading from cysteine to phenylalanine, the CDR3 counts 13 amino acids. The entry retains the CDR3 DNA only, 39 bases that are in frame from base 1. The V and J ends are trimmed by 1 base and 7 bases, leaving 8 bases between them. CDR1 and CDR2 are drawn from the germline V gene: MNHNS, SASEGT.

This receptor chain uses TRBV6-1 and TRBJ1-5; there is no confident call for the D gene. The clonotype originates from a man younger than 35 in good health. Some clones in this sample may be carry-over from other donors' samples. The sample was naive CD4+ T cells from PBMCs. What this sample's cell subset or site label stands for: CD45RA+ positively selected. The nucleotides read TGTGCCAGCAGTGAAGGGCGGAACCAGCCCCAGCATTTT. Translated, this gives CASSEGRNQPQHF.